The present TCR beta chain was sequenced within a study of blood T cell repertoires in COVID-19. Across the whole study: Acute-phase and convalescent COVID-19 samples originated in the United States, Italy and Spain. T cells, B-cell-depleted T cells, or PBMCs provided the cDNA or gDNA that served as material.

J gave up 7 bases and V 5 bases, and 8 bases lay outside the gene matches. The CDR3 spans 14 residues. The germline gives CDR1 MNHEY, CDR2 SVGAGI. Original data processing: It was from reference gene primer amplification that nucleated cell counts were estimated. Some clones are missing from TCRdb's copy, which holds only in-frame ones; the method was immunoSEQ multiplex PCR. V and J calls and clone size come straight from that table; D and trimming were deduced from the DNA. The sample yields 300,000 to 450,000 clones, around 84% seen once. Sequenced: peripheral blood. J is TRBJ2-3 and V is TRBV6-5; TRBD2 aligns across 8 bases. The receptor's source is a human donor in a cohort sampled during active COVID-19. CDR3 amino acids: CASSLGLAGYTQYF. CDR3 nucleotides: TGTGCCAGCAGTCTCGGGCTAGCGGGTTATACGCAGTATTTT.